This T cell receptor (beta chain) originates from a study of a mutant IDH1 vaccine in newly diagnosed glioma. The study's findings and limits: Patients mounted vaccine-induced immune responses in 93.3% of cases. Shifts in the top peripheral T cell clonotypes seemed unrelated to pseudoprogression.

Generated by immunoSEQ multiplex PCR, the TCRdb table keeps only in-frame clones and is missing some. Altogether tens of thousands of clones are present, around 86% being singletons, with the ten largest covering around 3%. This clone was observed a handful of times. Its specificity is not known. Time point described: baseline, week 1 (first vaccination visit). Treatment described: pre-vaccination baseline after standard-of-care therapy. Donors' newly diagnosed IDH1-mutant WHO grade 3 or 4 astrocytomas lacked nuclear ATRX. CDR3 length equals 17 residues. V gave up 4 bases and J gave up 8 bases; unmatched junction bases: 18. Germline V gene lookup returns CDR1 SGHRS and CDR2 YFSETQ.

The sequencing used PBMCs, collected from a glioma patient treated with radiotherapy, temozolomide or both. This sequence joins TRBV5-1 and TRBJ1-2; TRBD1 matches at 9 bases. The receptor was derived from a man in his thirties or forties with glioma. The DNA for the CDR3 is TGCGCCAGCAGCCTGTCTCGAAGTCCCGGGACAGGGCCAGGCTACACCTTC. Residues: CASSLSRSPGTGPGYTF.